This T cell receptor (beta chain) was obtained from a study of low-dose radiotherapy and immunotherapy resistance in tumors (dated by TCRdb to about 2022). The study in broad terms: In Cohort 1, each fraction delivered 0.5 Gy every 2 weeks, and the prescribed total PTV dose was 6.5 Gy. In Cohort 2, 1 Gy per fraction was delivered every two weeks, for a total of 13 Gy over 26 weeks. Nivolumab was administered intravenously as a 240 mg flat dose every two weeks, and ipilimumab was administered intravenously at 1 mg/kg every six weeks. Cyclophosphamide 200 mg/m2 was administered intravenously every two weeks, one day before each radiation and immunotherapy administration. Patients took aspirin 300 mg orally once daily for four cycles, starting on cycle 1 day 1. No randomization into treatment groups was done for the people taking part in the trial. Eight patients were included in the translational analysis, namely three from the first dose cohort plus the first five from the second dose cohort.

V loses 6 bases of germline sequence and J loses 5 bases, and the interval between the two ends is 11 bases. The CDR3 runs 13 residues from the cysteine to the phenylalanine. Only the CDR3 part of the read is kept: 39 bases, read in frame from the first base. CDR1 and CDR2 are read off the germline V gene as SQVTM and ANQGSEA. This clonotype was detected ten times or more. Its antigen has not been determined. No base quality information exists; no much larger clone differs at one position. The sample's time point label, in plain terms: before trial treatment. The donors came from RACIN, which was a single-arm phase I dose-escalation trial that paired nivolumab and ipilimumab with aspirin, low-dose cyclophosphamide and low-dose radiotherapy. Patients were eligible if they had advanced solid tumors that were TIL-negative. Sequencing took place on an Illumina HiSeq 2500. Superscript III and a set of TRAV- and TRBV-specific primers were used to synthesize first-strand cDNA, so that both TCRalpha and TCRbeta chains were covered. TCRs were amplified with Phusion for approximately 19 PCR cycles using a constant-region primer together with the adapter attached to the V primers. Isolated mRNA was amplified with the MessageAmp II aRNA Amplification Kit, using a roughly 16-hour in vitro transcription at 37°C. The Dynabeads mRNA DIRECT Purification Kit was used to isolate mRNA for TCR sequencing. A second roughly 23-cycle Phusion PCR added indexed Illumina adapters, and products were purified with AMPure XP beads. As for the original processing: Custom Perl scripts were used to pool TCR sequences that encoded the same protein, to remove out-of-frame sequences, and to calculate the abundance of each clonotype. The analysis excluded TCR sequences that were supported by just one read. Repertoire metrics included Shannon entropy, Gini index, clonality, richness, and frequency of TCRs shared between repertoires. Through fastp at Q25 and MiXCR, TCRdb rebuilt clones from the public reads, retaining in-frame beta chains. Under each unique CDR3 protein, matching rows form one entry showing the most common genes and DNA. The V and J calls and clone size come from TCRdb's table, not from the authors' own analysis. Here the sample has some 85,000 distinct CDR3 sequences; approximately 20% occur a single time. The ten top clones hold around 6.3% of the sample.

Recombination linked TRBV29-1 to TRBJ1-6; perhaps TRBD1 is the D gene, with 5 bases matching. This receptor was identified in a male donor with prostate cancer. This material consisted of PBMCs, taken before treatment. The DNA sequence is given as TGCAGCGTCGCGACAGACAATAATTCACCCCTCCACTTT. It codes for CSVATDNNSPLHF.